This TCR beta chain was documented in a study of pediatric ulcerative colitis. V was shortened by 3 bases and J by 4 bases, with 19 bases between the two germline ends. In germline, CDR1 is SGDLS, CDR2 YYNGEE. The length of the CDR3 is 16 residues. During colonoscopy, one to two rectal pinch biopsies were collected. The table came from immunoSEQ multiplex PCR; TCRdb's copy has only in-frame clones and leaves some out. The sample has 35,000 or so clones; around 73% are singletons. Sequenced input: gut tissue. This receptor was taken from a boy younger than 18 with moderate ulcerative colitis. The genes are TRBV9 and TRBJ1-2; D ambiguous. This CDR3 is CASSGWAPLPLYGYTF. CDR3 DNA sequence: TGTGCCAGCAGCGGGTGGGCCCCCCTTCCACTCTATGGCTACACCTTC. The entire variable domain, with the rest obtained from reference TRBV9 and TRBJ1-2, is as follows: DSGVTQTPKHLITATGQRVTLRCSPRSGDLSVYWYQQSLDQGLQFLIQYYNGEERAKGNILERFSAQQFPDLHSELNLSSLELGDSALYFCASSGWAPLPLYGYTFGSGTRLTVV.